This T cell receptor (beta chain) was profiled in a study of blood T cell repertoires in COVID-19. Whole-study context: Donors in the United States, Italy and Spain gave samples during acute or convalescent COVID-19. Sources were T cells, B-cell-depleted T cells, or PBMCs; the material itself was cDNA or gDNA.

CDR3 length: 15 amino acids. The germline V and J ends were trimmed by 5 bases and 2 bases, with 16 bases remaining between them. Germline CDR1 reads MDHEN; CDR2 reads SYDVKM. Original analysis: Reference gene primer amplification in the assay estimated nucleated cell counts. This table comes from immunoSEQ multiplex PCR, and its TCRdb copy is limited to in-frame clones, with some not included. That table furnishes V, J and clone size, whereas the DNA furnished D and trimming. This repertoire shows more than 45,000 clones, roughly nine tenths found once; its top ten account for under 9.5%. Sequenced: peripheral blood. This clonotype was obtained from a human donor in a cohort sampled during active COVID-19. The rearrangement joins TRBV28 to TRBJ2-7; the D gene is possibly TRBD1 (6 bases). In DNA form, the CDR3 reads TGTGCCAGCAGTGGTCGCGACAGGTCAGCCTACGAGCAGTACTTC. Translated, it gives CASSGRDRSAYEQYF.